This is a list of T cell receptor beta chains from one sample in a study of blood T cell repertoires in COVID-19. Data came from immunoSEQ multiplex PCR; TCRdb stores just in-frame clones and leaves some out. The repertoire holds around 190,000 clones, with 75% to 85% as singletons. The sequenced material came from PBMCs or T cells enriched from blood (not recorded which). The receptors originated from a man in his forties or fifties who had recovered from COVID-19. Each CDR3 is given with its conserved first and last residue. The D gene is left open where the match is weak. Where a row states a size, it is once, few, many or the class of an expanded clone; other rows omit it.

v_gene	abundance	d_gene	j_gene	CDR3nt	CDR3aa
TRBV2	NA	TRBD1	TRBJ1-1	TGTGCCAGCAACGAAAGAGCAGGGGGCTGGGGCACTGAAGCTTTCTTT	CASNERAGGWGTEAFF
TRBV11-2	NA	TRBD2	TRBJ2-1	TGTGCCAGCAGCCCGTTAGCGGGTGAGTACAATGAGCAGTTCTTC	CASSPLAGEYNEQFF
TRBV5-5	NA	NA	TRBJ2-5	TGTGCCAGCAGCTCTCAAGCGGAGTCTAGAGAGACCCAGTACTTC	CASSSQAESRETQYF
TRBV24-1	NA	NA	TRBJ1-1	TGTGCCACCAGTGATTTTGGGGGGAAAGCTTTCTTT	CATSDFGGKAFF
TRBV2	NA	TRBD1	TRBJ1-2	TGTGCCAGCAGTGAGGGACAGGGGAACTATGGCTACACCTTC	CASSEGQGNYGYTF
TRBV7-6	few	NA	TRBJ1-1	TGTGCCAGCAGCTTAACGAGGGCGAACACTGAAGCTTTCTTT	CASSLTRANTEAFF
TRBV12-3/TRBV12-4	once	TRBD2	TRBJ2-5	TGTGCCAGCAGTCTCTCGGGGGGAGAGACCCAGTACTTC	CASSLSGGETQYF
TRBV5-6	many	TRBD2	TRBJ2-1	TGTGCCAGCACCCGGACTAGCGGGGGAAACAATGAGCAGTTCTTC	CASTRTSGGNNEQFF
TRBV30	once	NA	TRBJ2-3	TGTGCCTGGAGTGTAGGGCAGGGGATAGATACGCAGTATTTT	CAWSVGQGIDTQYF
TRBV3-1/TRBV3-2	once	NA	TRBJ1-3	TGTGCCAGCAGCCACCCTGGGGGGTGGAGCTCTGGAAACACCATATATTTT	CASSHPGGWSSGNTIYF
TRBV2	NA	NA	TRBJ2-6	TGTGCCAGCAGTGTAAAGGAGTCTGGGGCCAACGTCCTGACTTTC	CASSVKESGANVLTF
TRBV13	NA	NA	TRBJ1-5	TGTGCCAGCAGCTTAGGATGGGGGGGTGGCAATCAGCCCCAGCATTTT	CASSLGWGGGNQPQHF
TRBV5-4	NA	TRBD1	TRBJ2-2	TGTGCCAGCAGCCGGGACAGGGGGCTGAACACCGGGGAGCTGTTTTTT	CASSRDRGLNTGELFF
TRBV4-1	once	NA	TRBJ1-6	TGCGCCAGCAGCCAAGGAGCCCCTGGGGCCAGGAATTCACCCCTCCACTTT	CASSQGAPGARNSPLHF
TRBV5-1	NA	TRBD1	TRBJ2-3	TGCGCCAGCAGCTCTCAAGTACCGGGACAGGCTTCTAGCACAGATACGCAGTATTTT	CASSSQVPGQASSTDTQYF
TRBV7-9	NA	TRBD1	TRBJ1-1	TGTGCCAGCAGCGGCACCTTGAGGGGGCGCGGGAACACTGAAGCTTTCTTT	CASSGTLRGRGNTEAFF
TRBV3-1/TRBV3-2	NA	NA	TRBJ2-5	TGTGCCAGCAGCCAAGCGGCCAGCTCCCGGGCCCAGTACTTC	CASSQAASSRAQYF
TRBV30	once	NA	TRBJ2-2	TGTGCCTGGAGTGTTTCTATTTCCGGGGAGCTGTTTTTT	CAWSVSISGELFF
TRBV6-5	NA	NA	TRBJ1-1	TGTGCCAGCAGTTACGGCGGGTTGGGGGGGACTGAAGCTTTCTTT	CASSYGGLGGTEAFF
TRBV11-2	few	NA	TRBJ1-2	TGTGCCAGCAGCCCTTACGCTTTGCTTGGAGACTATGGCTACACCTTC	CASSPYALLGDYGYTF
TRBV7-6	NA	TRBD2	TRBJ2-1	TGTGCCAGCAGCAAACTAGCGGGAGTATTGAATGAGCAGTTCTTC	CASSKLAGVLNEQFF
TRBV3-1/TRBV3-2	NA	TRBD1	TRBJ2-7	TGTGCCAGCAGCAACAGGGGAGAGCGGGAGCAGTACTTC	CASSNRGEREQYF
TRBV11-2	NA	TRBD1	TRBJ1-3	TGTGCCAGCAGGGCAACAGGGGGTCCTGGAAACACCATATATTTT	CASRATGGPGNTIYF
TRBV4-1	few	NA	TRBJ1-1	TGCGCCAGCAGCCAAGGAGCCGGGGGAGCTTTCTTT	CASSQGAGGAFF